This T cell receptor (beta chain) was sequenced during a study of early T cells in non-severe SARS-CoV-2 infection. Using its own MiXCR run on the 5' RACE reads, TCRdb lists one record per CDR3 protein. The sample consists of about 55,000 distinct CDR3 sequences, approximately 13% of them appearing once. CDR1 LNHDA and CDR2 SQIVND come from the germline V gene (reference sequence). V was clipped by 5 bases and J by 7 bases; unmatched bases: 2. The CDR3 sequence is 12 residues long. The starting material was whole blood, obtained at baseline. The rearrangement joins TRBV19 to TRBJ1-5; 7 nucleotides agree with TRBD1. The sequence was collected from an adult who was a healthcare worker with PCR-confirmed SARS-CoV-2 infection or an uninfected control (not recorded which). CDR3 amino acids: CASSEGAQPQHF. As DNA, the CDR3 is TGTGCCAGTAGTGAGGGGGCGCAGCCCCAGCATTTT.